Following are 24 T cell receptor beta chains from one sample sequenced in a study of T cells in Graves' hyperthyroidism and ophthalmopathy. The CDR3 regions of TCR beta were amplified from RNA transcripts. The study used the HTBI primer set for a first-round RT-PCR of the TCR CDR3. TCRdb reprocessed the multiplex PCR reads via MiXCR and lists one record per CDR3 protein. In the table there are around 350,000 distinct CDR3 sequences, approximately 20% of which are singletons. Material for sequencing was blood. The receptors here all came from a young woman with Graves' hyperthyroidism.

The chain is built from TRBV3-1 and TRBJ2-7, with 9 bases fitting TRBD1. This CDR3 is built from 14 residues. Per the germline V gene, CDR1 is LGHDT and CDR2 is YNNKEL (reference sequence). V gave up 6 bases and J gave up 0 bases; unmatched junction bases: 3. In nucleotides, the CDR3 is TGTGCCAGCAGGGAGGACAGGGGCTCCTACGAGCAGTACTTC. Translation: CASREDRGSYEQYF.

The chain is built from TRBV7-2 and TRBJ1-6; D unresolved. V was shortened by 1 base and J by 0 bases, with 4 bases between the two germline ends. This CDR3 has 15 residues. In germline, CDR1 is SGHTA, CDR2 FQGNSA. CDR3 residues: CASSLVGSYNSPLHF. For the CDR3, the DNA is TGTGCCAGCAGCTTAGTCGGCTCCTATAATTCACCCCTCCACTTT.

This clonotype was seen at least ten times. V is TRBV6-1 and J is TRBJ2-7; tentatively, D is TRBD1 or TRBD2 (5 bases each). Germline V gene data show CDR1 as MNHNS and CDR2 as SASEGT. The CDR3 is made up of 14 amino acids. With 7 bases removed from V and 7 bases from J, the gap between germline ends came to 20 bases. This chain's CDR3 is CASTWVQGDNEQYF. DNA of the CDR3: TGTGCCAGCACCTGGGTGCAGGGAGATAATGAGCAGTACTTC.

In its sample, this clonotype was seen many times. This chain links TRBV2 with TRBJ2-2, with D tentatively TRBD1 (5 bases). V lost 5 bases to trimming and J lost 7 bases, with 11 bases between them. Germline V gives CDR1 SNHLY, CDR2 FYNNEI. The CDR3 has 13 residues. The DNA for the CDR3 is TGTGCCAGCAGTTCAGGGTTAGGCGGGGAGCTGTTTTTT. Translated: CASSSGLGGELFF.

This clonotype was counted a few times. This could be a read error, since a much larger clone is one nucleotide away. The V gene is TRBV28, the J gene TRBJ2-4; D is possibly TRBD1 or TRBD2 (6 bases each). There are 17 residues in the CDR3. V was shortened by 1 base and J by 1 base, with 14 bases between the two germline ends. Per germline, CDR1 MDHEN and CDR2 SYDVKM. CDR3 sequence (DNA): TGTGCCAGCAGTTTATTTTCGTCGGGGGCGGCCAAAAACATTCAGTACTTC. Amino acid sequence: CASSLFSSGAAKNIQYF.

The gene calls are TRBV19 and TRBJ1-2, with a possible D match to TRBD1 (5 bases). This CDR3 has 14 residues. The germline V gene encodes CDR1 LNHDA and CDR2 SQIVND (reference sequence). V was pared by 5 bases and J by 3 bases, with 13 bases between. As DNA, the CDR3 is TGTGCCAGTAGTCTGCTAGACAGCTACTATGGCTACACCTTC. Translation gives CASSLLDSYYGYTF.

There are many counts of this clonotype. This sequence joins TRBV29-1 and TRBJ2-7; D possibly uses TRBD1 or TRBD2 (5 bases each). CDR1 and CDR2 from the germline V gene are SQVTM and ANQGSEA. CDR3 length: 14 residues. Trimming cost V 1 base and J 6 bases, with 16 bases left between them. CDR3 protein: CSVEGASPRGEQYF. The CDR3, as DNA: TGCAGCGTTGAAGGGGCCTCCCCGAGGGGCGAGCAGTACTTC.

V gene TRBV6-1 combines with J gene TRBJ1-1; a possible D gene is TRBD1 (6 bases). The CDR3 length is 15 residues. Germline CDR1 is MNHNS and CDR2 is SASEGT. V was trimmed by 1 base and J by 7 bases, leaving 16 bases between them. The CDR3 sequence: CASSEGRGTIIEAFF. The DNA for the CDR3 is TGTGCCAGCAGTGAAGGGAGGGGGACGATCATTGAAGCTTTCTTT.

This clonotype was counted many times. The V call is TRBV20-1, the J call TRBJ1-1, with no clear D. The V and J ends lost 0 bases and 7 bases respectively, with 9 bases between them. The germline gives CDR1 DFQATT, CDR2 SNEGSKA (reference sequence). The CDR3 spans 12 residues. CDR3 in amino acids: CSARDELGEAFF. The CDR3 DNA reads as TGCAGTGCTAGAGATGAATTAGGTGAAGCTTTCTTT.

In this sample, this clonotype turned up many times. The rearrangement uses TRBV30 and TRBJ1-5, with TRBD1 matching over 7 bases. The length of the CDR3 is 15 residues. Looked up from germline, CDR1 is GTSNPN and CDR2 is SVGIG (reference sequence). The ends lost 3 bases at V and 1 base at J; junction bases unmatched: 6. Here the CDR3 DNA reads TGTGCCTGGAGCGCGACAGGGTTCAGCAATCAGCCCCAGCATTTT. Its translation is CAWSATGFSNQPQHF.

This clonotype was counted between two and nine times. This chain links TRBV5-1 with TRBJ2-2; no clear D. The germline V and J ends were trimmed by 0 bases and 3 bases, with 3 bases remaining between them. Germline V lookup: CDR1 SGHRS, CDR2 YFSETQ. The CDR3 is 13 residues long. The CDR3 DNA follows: TGCGCCAGCAGCTTGGGCCACACCGGGGAGCTGTTTTTT. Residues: CASSLGHTGELFF.

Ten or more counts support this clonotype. The CDR3 is CASTPRAGRGYSNQPQHF. The CDR3 coding sequence is TGTGCCAGTACCCCTAGGGCCGGACGGGGATATAGCAATCAGCCCCAGCATTTT. The chain combines TRBV19 with TRBJ1-5; D unresolved. The CDR3 spans 18 residues. V dropped 7 bases and J dropped 0 bases, with 22 bases sitting between them. The V gene's germline CDR1 is LNHDA and CDR2 SQIVND (reference sequence). Looking up the rest from reference TRBV19 and TRBJ1-5 gives the full variable domain: DGGITQSPKYLFRKEGQNVTLSCEQNLNHDAMYWYRQDPGQGLRLIYYSQIVNDFQKGDIAEGYSVSREKKESFPLTVTSAQKNPTAFYLCASTPRAGRGYSNQPQHFGDGTRLSIL.

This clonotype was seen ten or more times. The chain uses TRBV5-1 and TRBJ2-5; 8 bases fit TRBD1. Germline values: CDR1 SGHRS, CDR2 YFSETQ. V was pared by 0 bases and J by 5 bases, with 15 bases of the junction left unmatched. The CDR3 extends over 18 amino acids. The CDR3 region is CASSLARRTGFGGETQYF. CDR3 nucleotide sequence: TGCGCCAGCAGCTTGGCCCGAAGGACAGGGTTCGGTGGTGAGACCCAGTACTTC. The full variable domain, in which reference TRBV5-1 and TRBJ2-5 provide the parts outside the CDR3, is KAGVTQTPRYLIKTRGQQVTLSCSPISGHRSVSWYQQTPGQGLQFLFEYFSETQRNKGNFPGRFSGRQFSNSRSEMNVSTLELGDSALYLCASSLARRTGFGGETQYFGPGTRLLVL.

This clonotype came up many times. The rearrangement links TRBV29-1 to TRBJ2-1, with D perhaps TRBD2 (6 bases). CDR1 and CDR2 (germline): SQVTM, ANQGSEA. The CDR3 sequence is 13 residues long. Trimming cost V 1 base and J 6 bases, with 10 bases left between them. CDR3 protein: CSVEGTISNEQFF. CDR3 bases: TGCAGCGTTGAAGGGACTATAAGCAATGAGCAGTTCTTC.

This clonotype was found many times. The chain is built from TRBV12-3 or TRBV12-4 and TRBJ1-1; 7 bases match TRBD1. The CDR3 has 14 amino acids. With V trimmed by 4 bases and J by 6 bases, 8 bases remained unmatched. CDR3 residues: CASSSRMQGAEAFF. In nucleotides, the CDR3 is TGTGCCAGCAGTTCCCGCATGCAGGGGGCTGAAGCTTTCTTT.

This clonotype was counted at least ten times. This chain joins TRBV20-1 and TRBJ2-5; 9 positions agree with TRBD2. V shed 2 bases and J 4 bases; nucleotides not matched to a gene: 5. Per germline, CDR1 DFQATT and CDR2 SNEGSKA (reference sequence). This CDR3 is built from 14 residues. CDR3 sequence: CSARSAGGPETQYF. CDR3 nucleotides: TGCAGTGCTAGATCGGCGGGGGGGCCAGAGACCCAGTACTTC.

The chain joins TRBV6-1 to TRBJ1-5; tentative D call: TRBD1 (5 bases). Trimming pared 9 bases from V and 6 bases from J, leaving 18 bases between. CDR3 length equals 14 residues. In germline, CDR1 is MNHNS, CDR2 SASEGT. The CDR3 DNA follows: TGTGCCAGTTCTGTAGCGGGGGGGGTTCAGCCCCAGCATTTT. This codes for CASSVAGGVQPQHF.

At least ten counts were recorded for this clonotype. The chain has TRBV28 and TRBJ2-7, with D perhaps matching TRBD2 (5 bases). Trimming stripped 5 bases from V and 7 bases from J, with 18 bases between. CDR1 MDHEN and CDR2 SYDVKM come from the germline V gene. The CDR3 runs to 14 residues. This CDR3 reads CASSPRRKWREQYF. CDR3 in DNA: TGTGCCAGCAGTCCCAGAAGGAAGTGGAGGGAGCAGTACTTC.

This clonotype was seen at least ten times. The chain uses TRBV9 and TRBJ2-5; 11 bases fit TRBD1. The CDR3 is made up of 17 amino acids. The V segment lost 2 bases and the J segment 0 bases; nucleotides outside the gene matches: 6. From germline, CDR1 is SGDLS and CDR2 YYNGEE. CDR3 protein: CASSVSGQGVDQETQYF. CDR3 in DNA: TGTGCCAGCAGCGTGTCGGGACAGGGGGTAGACCAAGAGACCCAGTACTTC.

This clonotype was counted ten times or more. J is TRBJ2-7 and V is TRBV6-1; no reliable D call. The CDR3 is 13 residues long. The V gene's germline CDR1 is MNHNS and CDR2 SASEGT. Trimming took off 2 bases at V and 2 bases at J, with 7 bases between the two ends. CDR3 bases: TGTGCCAGCAGTGAAACGAGTACCTACGAGCAGTACTTC. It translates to CASSETSTYEQYF.

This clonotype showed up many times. The CDR3, as DNA: TGCAGTGCGGACAGGGGAATGAACACTGAAGCTTTCTTT. Residues: CSADRGMNTEAFF. The chain uses TRBV20-1 and TRBJ1-1, with 9 bases matching TRBD1. V lost 6 bases to trimming and J lost 0 bases; unmatched junction nucleotides: 2. The V gene's germline CDR1 is DFQATT and CDR2 SNEGSKA (reference sequence). The CDR3 totals 13 residues.

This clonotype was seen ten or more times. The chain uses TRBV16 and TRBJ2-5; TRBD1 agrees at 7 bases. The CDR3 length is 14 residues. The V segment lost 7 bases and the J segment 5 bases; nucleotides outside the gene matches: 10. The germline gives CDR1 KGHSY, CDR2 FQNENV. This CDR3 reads CASTTKGAWETQYF. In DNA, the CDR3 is TGTGCCAGCACCACCAAGGGGGCCTGGGAGACCCAGTACTTC.

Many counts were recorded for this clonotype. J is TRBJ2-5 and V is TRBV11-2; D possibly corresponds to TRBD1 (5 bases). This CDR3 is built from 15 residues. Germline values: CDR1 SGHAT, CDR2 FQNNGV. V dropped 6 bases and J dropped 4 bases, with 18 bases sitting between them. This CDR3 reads CASRTPGRGAETQYF. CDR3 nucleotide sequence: TGTGCCAGCAGGACCCCGGGCCGTGGGGCAGAGACCCAGTACTTC.

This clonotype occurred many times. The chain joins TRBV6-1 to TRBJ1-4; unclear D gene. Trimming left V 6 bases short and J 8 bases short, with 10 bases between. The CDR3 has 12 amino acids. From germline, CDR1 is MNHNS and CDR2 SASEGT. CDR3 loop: CASSDDSEKLFF. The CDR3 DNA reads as TGTGCCAGCAGCGATGACTCCGAAAAACTGTTTTTT.